This T cell receptor (beta chain) comes out of a study of CD8+ T cells in alopecia areata. Treatment reported: oral pan-JAK inhibitor, 5-10 mg twice daily. Trimming took off 6 bases at V and 6 bases at J, with 11 bases between the two ends. In germline, CDR1 is MNHNS, CDR2 SASEGT. CDR3 length: 13 amino acids. RNA extraction was followed by reverse transcription into cDNA, which acted as the sequencing template. Some clones are missing from TCRdb's copy, which holds only in-frame ones; the method was immunoSEQ multiplex PCR. The table includes over 150,000 clones, around 59% detected once. Here the sequenced sample was CD4+ T cells sorted from blood, taken at week 24, from a patient treated with tofacitinib. The receptor was derived from a human donor with alopecia areata. The chain recombines TRBV6-1 with TRBJ2-2; D is undetermined. CDR3 loop: CASRDDGSGELFF. The CDR3, as DNA: TGTGCCAGCAGAGACGACGGGTCCGGGGAGCTGTTTTTT.